Following are 9 T cell receptor beta chains from one sample sequenced in a study of blood T cell repertoires in COVID-19. Repertoires were generated with immunoSEQ multiplex PCR, while TCRdb's copy carries only in-frame clones and drops some. The sample includes about 46,000 clones, around 80% of them seen just once. Specimen: peripheral blood. The receptor set was obtained from a woman aged 80 or older with acute or convalescent COVID-19.

The chain links TRBV9 to TRBJ2-5; D unclear. Trimming stripped 0 bases from V and 2 bases from J, with 11 bases between. The CDR3 totals 15 residues. Germline CDR1 reads SGDLS; CDR2 reads YYNGEE. The chain's CDR3 is CASSVGGVLQETQYF. In DNA form, the CDR3 reads TGTGCCAGCAGCGTAGGAGGCGTATTACAAGAGACCCAGTACTTC.

This clone was seen a handful of times. The chain joins TRBV27 to TRBJ2-1, with 7 bases that match TRBD2. V was clipped by 6 bases and J by 9 bases; unmatched bases: 20. CDR1 is MNHEY and CDR2 is SMNVEV in the germline V gene (reference sequence). This CDR3 comprises 17 residues. In DNA, the CDR3 is TGTGCCAGCAGAGTTTTCCATCGGGGGGAGCCAGTGGGTGAGCAGTTCTTC. Amino acid sequence: CASRVFHRGEPVGEQFF.

The genes are TRBV5-1 and TRBJ2-3; D may be TRBD2 (6 bases). Trimming stripped 1 base from V and 1 base from J, with 10 bases between. The CDR3 is 15 amino acids. Germline CDR1 is SGHRS and CDR2 is YFSETQ. The CDR3 DNA is TGCGCCAGCAGCTTGCTGGGGGGAGGCACAGATACGCAGTATTTT. Translated: CASSLLGGGTDTQYF.

This clone has just one count. V is TRBV9 and J is TRBJ2-5, with a possible D match to TRBD1 (5 bases). CDR3 length: 15 amino acids. CDR1 is SGDLS, CDR2 YYNGEE, per germline. The V gene lost 2 bases and the J gene lost 5 bases, with 16 bases spanning the gap. The CDR3 nucleotides are TGTGCCAGCAGCGTCCGAACAGGATTGGGGGAGACCCAGTACTTC. Translation gives CASSVRTGLGETQYF.

This clone is a singleton in its sample. V is TRBV29-1 and J is TRBJ1-2, with a weak D call TRBD1 (6 bases). The V gene's germline CDR1 is SQVTM and CDR2 ANQGSEA. CDR3 length: 12 amino acids. V lost 6 bases and J lost 3, with 11 bases in between. CDR3 DNA sequence: TGCAGCGTCCGGGACACTTACTATGGCTACACCTTC. Protein: CSVRDTYYGYTF.

The V call is TRBV11-2, the J call TRBJ2-1, with D possibly TRBD2 on 6 matching bases. Trimming removed 3 bases at V and 2 bases at J, with 11 bases between. Germline CDR1 is SGHAT and CDR2 is FQNNGV. This CDR3 region has 15 residues. The CDR3 nucleotides read TGTGCCAGCAGCTTCCCCCGGACTACCTACAATGAGCAGTTCTTC. This encodes CASSFPRTTYNEQFF.

This clone appeared a few times. The chain recombines TRBV10-1 with TRBJ2-7; TRBD1 is a possible D gene (6 bases). Germline V CDR1 and CDR2: WNHNN, SYGVQD (reference sequence). The CDR3 is 14 residues long. V lost 3 bases and J lost 6, with 15 bases in between. CDR3 loop: CASSETGSSGEQYF. CDR3 in DNA: TGCGCCAGCAGTGAAACAGGGTCATCTGGCGAGCAGTACTTC.

This clone was picked up a small number of times. This chain joins TRBV7-2 and TRBJ1-2, with D unresolved. Germline lookup yields CDR1 SGHTA and CDR2 FQGNSA. The CDR3 totals 14 residues. Trimming cost V 2 bases and J 3 bases, with 10 bases left between them. The CDR3 protein is CASSLLRSHYGYTF. The CDR3 DNA follows: TGTGCCAGCAGCTTACTACGGAGCCACTATGGCTACACCTTC.

The V and J genes are TRBV15 and TRBJ2-1, with 7 bases fitting TRBD2. V lost 0 bases, J lost 7 bases, and 6 bases stayed unmatched. Per germline, CDR1 LNHNV and CDR2 YYDKDF (reference sequence). The CDR3 runs 15 residues. The CDR3 sequence: CATSRDGQGGNEQFF. The DNA of the CDR3 is TGTGCCACCAGCAGAGACGGGCAGGGAGGGAATGAGCAGTTCTTC.